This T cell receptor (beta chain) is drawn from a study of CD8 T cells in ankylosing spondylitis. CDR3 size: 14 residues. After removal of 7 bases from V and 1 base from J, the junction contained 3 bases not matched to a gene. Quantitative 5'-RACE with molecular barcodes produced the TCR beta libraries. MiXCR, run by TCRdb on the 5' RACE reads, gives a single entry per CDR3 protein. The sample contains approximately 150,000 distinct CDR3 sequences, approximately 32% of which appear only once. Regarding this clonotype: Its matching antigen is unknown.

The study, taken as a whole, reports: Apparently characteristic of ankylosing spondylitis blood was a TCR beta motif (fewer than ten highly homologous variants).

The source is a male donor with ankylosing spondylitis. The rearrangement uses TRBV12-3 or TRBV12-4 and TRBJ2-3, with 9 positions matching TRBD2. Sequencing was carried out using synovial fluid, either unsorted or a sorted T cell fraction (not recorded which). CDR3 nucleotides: TGTGCCAGCACCGCGGGAGGGGGCACAGATACGCAGTATTTT. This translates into CASTAGGGTDTQYF.